This entry concerns a single TCR beta chain. Germline loops: CDR1 MNHEY, CDR2 SVGAGI. V lost 6 bases and J lost 4; bases outside the gene matches: 2. The length of the CDR3 is 12 residues. Assay used: immunoSEQ multiplex PCR; TCRdb lists only in-frame clones, some missing. The sample lists hundreds of thousands of clones, around 90% occurring once. This sample is part of a study of blood T cell repertoires in COVID-19. This receptor was taken from a young woman who had recovered from COVID-19. The specimen was peripheral blood. V gene TRBV6-5 combines with J gene TRBJ1-2; 7 bases align to TRBD1. The CDR3 DNA sequence: TGTGCCAGCAGCCACAGGGGCTATGGCTACACCTTC. Its translation is CASSHRGYGYTF.